The 14 T cell receptor beta chains presented below share a single source sample, sequenced in a study of cytomegalovirus exposure and HLA in healthy donors. Researchers ran the PCR with 60 Vbeta and 13 Jbeta primers. Clones were sequenced by immunoSEQ multiplex PCR, and TCRdb holds only the in-frame ones, with some missing. Among about 140,000 clones listed, 80% were seen once. The material sequenced was PBMCs. The receptors originated from a male donor in good health and CMV-seropositive.

The DNA for the CDR3 is TGTGCCTGGAGTGCCCTCCCCGTTGGGGCCAACGTCCTGACTTTC. Translation gives CAWSALPVGANVLTF. This chain links TRBV30 with TRBJ2-6; D unclear. Deletions cut 1 base from V and 3 bases from J, with 10 bases between. CDR1 and CDR2 from the germline V gene are GTSNPN and SVGIG (reference sequence). This CDR3 comprises 15 residues.

J is TRBJ2-2 and V is TRBV6-5; D unclear. This CDR3 spans 14 amino acids. Germline CDR1 reads MNHEY; CDR2 reads SVGAGI. The V end was cut by 4 bases, the J end by 1 base, with 7 bases between. CDR3 in DNA: TGTGCCAGCAGTTCTTACTGGAACACCGGGGAGCTGTTTTTT. Its protein is CASSSYWNTGELFF.

This clone was seen once. The rearrangement joins TRBV11-2 to TRBJ2-3; D not certain. The CDR3 runs to 15 residues. Germline V gives CDR1 SGHAT, CDR2 FQNNGV. The V end was cut by 1 base, the J end by 6 bases, with 14 bases between. CDR3 in amino acids: CASSLAGRKGDTQYF. In DNA form, the CDR3 reads TGTGCCAGCAGCTTAGCGGGTCGGAAAGGCGATACGCAGTATTTT.

The rearrangement joins TRBV10-3 to TRBJ2-3, with 7 bases lining up with TRBD2. The germline gives CDR1 ENHRY, CDR2 SYGVKD. After removal of 7 bases from V and 4 bases from J, the junction contained 5 bases not matched to a gene. The CDR3 spans 13 residues. CDR3 coding DNA: TGTGCCATCACGGCGGGGGACCCAGATACGCAGTATTTT. It encodes CAITAGDPDTQYF.

The chain couples TRBV30 to TRBJ1-5; TRBD1 agrees at 7 bases. Germline V gene sequence: CDR1 GTSNPN, CDR2 SVGIG (reference sequence). Trimming removed 3 bases from V and 6 bases from J; junction bases left unmatched: 5. The CDR3 is 13 amino acids. DNA for the CDR3: TGTGCCTGGAGCGGGACAGCGGGTCAGCCCCAGCATTTT. This sequence encodes CAWSGTAGQPQHF.

This chain joins TRBV25-1 and TRBJ2-1; 12 bases agree with TRBD1. J lost 9 bases, V lost 2 bases, and 8 bases had no gene match. The germline V gene encodes CDR1 MGHDK and CDR2 SYGVNS. The CDR3 is 16 amino acids. CDR3: CASSELGQGARAEQFF. The CDR3 DNA follows: TGTGCCAGCAGTGAACTGGGACAGGGGGCGCGTGCTGAGCAGTTCTTC.

The genes are TRBV11-2 and TRBJ2-7, with TRBD1 matching 8 bases. The CDR3 covers 15 residues. Per germline, CDR1 SGHAT and CDR2 FQNNGV. Trimming cost V 4 bases and J 2 bases; bases outside gene matches: 7. In DNA form, the CDR3 reads TGTGCCAGCAGCTCATTGGGACAGGACCCCTACGAGCAGTACTTC. It codes for CASSSLGQDPYEQYF.

The genes are TRBV19 and TRBJ2-7, with 7 bases identical to TRBD1. This CDR3 has 18 amino acids. V was clipped by 3 bases and J by 4 bases; unmatched bases: 18. CDR1 is LNHDA, CDR2 SQIVND, per germline (reference sequence). The CDR3 is CASSITLSYGTVSYEQYF. In DNA form, the CDR3 reads TGTGCCAGTAGTATTACCCTCTCCTATGGGACAGTTTCTTACGAGCAGTACTTC.

The rearrangement links TRBV18 to TRBJ1-5; 7 nucleotides align to TRBD1. CDR3 length: 15 amino acids. With 8 bases clipped from V and 1 base from J, the junction kept 8 bases outside the gene matches. Per the germline V gene, CDR1 is KGHSH and CDR2 is LQKENI. The DNA of the CDR3 is TGTGCCAGCGCTAACAGGGGCGGGAGCAATCAGCCCCAGCATTTT. It specifies CASANRGGSNQPQHF.

This CDR3 reads CASSSDRGRPYEQYF. DNA of the CDR3: TGTGCCAGCAGTTCGGACAGGGGGCGACCCTACGAGCAGTACTTC. This sequence joins TRBV6-8 and TRBJ2-7; the match to TRBD1 covers 11 bases. V was pared by 4 bases and J by 2 bases, with 4 bases of the junction left unmatched. The CDR3 loop spans 15 amino acids. Germline loops: CDR1 MNHGY, CDR2 SAAAGT.

The gene calls are TRBV19 and TRBJ1-2; TRBD1 might be the D (6 bases). Germline V gene lookup returns CDR1 LNHDA and CDR2 SQIVND (reference sequence). The CDR3 spans 15 residues. V lost 5 bases and J 4 bases, leaving 17 bases between the germline ends. This CDR3 reads CASSLNPRTAYGYTF. The CDR3 DNA reads TGTGCCAGTAGTCTGAACCCTAGGACAGCCTATGGCTACACCTTC.

This chain connects TRBV6-1 to TRBJ2-3, with D unclear. With 7 bases removed from V and 0 bases from J, the gap between germline ends came to 11 bases. From germline, CDR1 is MNHNS and CDR2 SASEGT. The CDR3 consists of 14 residues. CDR3 region: CASTPMTSTDTQYF. The DNA for the CDR3 is TGTGCCAGCACACCAATGACTAGCACAGATACGCAGTATTTT.

A note on this clone: The junction departs from the called germline gene at one end, perhaps through a read error. The chain couples TRBV7-7 to TRBJ2-5; TRBD2 aligns across 13 bases. Germline CDR1 and CDR2: SSHAT and FNYEAQ (reference sequence). The CDR3 runs 16 residues. CDR3 bases: TGTGCTAGCAGCCCCGGGACTAGCGGGGATATAGAGACCCAGTACTTC. Amino acids: CASSPGTSGDIETQYF.

The chain has TRBV7-2 and TRBJ2-3; TRBD1 matches at 9 bases. The CDR3 is 16 amino acids. The V segment lost 5 bases and the J segment 8 bases; nucleotides outside the gene matches: 14. Germline lookup yields CDR1 SGHTA and CDR2 FQGNSA. The CDR3 coding sequence is TGTGCCAGCAGCCAGACAGGGGGGAGTACCCGTCGTACGCAGTATTTT. The encoded protein is CASSQTGGSTRRTQYF. The full variable domain, rest sourced from reference TRBV7-2 and TRBJ2-3, is GAGVSQSPSNKVTEKGKDVELRCDPISGHTALYWYRQSLGQGLEFLIYFQGNSAPDKSGLPSDRFSAERTGGSVSTLTIQRTQQEDSAVYLCASSQTGGSTRRTQYFGPGTRLTVL.